The 30 T cell receptor beta chains given below trace back to one sample, sequenced in a study of blood T cell repertoires in COVID-19. Generated by immunoSEQ multiplex PCR, the TCRdb table keeps only in-frame clones and is missing some. Of approximately 52,000 clones listed, about nine tenths are singletons. The sequenced sample consisted of peripheral blood. The receptors stem from a human donor with active COVID-19. The donor label of this sample is uncertain.

The chain uses TRBV27 and TRBJ2-1; 11 nucleotides match TRBD1. Germline V gives CDR1 MNHEY, CDR2 SMNVEV (reference sequence). The CDR3 sequence is 14 residues long. J gave up 9 bases and V 3 bases, and 4 bases lay outside the gene matches. CDR3 region: CASSFGQGAGEQFF. In nucleotides, the CDR3 is TGTGCCAGCAGTTTCGGACAGGGGGCTGGTGAGCAGTTCTTC.

The genes are TRBV5-1 and TRBJ2-7, with 10 bases matching TRBD2. This CDR3 comprises 15 residues. Germline V CDR1 and CDR2: SGHRS, YFSETQ. With 4 bases clipped from V and 3 bases from J, the junction kept 7 bases outside the gene matches. The CDR3: CASSPRLAGYYEQYF. CDR3 DNA: TGCGCCAGCAGCCCCCGACTAGCGGGCTACTACGAGCAGTACTTC.

V is TRBV4-1 and J is TRBJ1-6, with D unclear. The CDR3 runs to 15 residues. Between the trimmed V and J ends, which lost 4 bases and 5 bases, there was a span of 12 bases. Germline lookup yields CDR1 MGHRA and CDR2 YSYEKL. Here the CDR3 DNA reads TGCGCCAGCAGCCCGCCGGGGATCAATAATTCACCCCTCCACTTT. Translating it yields CASSPPGINNSPLHF.

The chain joins TRBV6-5 to TRBJ2-2; 8 bases agree with TRBD2. From germline, CDR1 is MNHEY and CDR2 SVGAGI. The V and J ends lost 4 bases and 6 bases, in that order; junction bases with no gene match: 7. The length of the CDR3 is 15 residues. The CDR3 DNA sequence: TGTGCCAGCAGTTTCTTACGGGGGGGTGCCGGGGAGCTGTTTTTT. It is translated as CASSFLRGGAGELFF.

The chain links TRBV27 to TRBJ1-5, with 8 bases lining up with TRBD1. Trimming cost V 2 bases and J 0 bases; bases outside gene matches: 6. The germline V gene encodes CDR1 MNHEY and CDR2 SMNVEV (reference sequence). The CDR3 runs to 17 residues. The CDR3 region is CASSLVQGGVSNQPQHF. The CDR3 DNA follows: TGTGCCAGCAGTTTAGTACAGGGGGGGGTTAGCAATCAGCCCCAGCATTTT.

V gene TRBV28 combines with J gene TRBJ2-3; D unresolved. CDR3 length equals 13 residues. Trimming took 6 bases from V and 4 from J, leaving 11 bases between them. Germline V CDR1 and CDR2: MDHEN, SYDVKM. CDR3: CASSPPGADTQYF. The CDR3, as DNA: TGTGCCAGCAGCCCACCGGGTGCAGATACGCAGTATTTT.

This clone appeared once. The chain carries TRBV18 and TRBJ1-1; TRBD1 agrees at 7 bases. This CDR3 spans 15 amino acids. CDR1 and CDR2 from the germline V gene are KGHSH and LQKENI. Losses at the gene ends were 3 bases for V and 5 bases for J; bases not matched to a gene: 9. This CDR3 reads CASSPQGGGWTEAFF. CDR3 DNA: TGTGCCAGCTCACCGCAAGGAGGGGGCTGGACTGAAGCTTTCTTT.

The CDR3 loop is CASSPPSGGNTGELFF. In nucleotides, the CDR3 is TGTGCCAGCAGCCCTCCTAGCGGGGGTAACACCGGGGAGCTGTTTTTT. The V and J genes are TRBV7-6 and TRBJ2-2; TRBD2 aligns across 10 bases. The CDR3 is 16 amino acids. Germline values: CDR1 SGHVS, CDR2 FNYEAQ. The junction had 5 bases not matched to a gene; V was cut back by 5 bases and J by 2 bases. Drawing the rest from reference TRBV7-6 and TRBJ2-2, the complete variable domain is GAGVSQSPRYKVTKRGQDVALRCDPISGHVSLYWYRQALGQGPEFLTYFNYEAQQDKSGLPNDRFSAERPEGSISTLTIQRTEQRDSAMYRCASSPPSGGNTGELFFGEGSRLTVL.

The chain uses TRBV7-3 and TRBJ2-3; 10 nucleotides line up with TRBD2. Unmatched junction bases numbered 3, after V lost 5 bases and J lost 1 base. The CDR3 totals 15 residues. Germline CDR1 is SGHTA and CDR2 is FQGTGA. The CDR3 bases are TGTGCCAGCAGCCCGGGGACTAGCGGCACAGATACGCAGTATTTT. Protein: CASSPGTSGTDTQYF.

The table lists this clone with a count of one. The V call is TRBV19, the J call TRBJ1-2; D is unresolved. V lost 5 bases and J lost 4, with 14 bases in between. The CDR3 extends over 14 amino acids. From germline, CDR1 is LNHDA and CDR2 SQIVND (reference sequence). CDR3 loop: CASSPPEGGYGYTF. The CDR3 nucleotides are TGTGCCAGTAGTCCCCCCGAGGGCGGCTATGGCTACACCTTC.

The chain employs TRBV7-2 and TRBJ1-1; TRBD1 matches at 11 bases. This CDR3 contains 16 residues. CDR1 is SGHTA and CDR2 is FQGNSA in the germline V gene. Unmatched junction bases numbered 4, after V lost 0 bases and J lost 4 bases. CDR3 DNA sequence: TGTGCCAGCAGCTTAGCCCTAGGACAGGGGGCCACTGAAGCTTTCTTT. It yields the protein CASSLALGQGATEAFF.

The chain joins TRBV5-1 to TRBJ2-2; D might be TRBD1 (6 bases). With 0 bases removed from V and 10 bases from J, the gap between germline ends came to 7 bases. There are 12 residues in the CDR3. From germline, CDR1 is SGHRS and CDR2 YFSETQ. The CDR3 is CASSLGGLELFF. The CDR3 DNA sequence: TGCGCCAGCAGCTTGGGGGGGCTGGAGCTGTTTTTT.

The chain recombines TRBV19 with TRBJ2-2, with 11 bases matching TRBD2. The CDR3 runs to 17 residues. V trimming: 5 bases; J trimming: 2 bases; junction bases outside the gene matches: 7. The germline V gene has CDR1 LNHDA and CDR2 SQIVND (reference sequence). This CDR3 reads CASSAWTSGLNTGELFF. The DNA for the CDR3 is TGTGCCAGTAGTGCGTGGACTAGCGGGCTCAACACCGGGGAGCTGTTTTTT.

The V gene is TRBV18, the J gene TRBJ2-7, with 11 positions matching TRBD1. Germline trimming cut 2 bases from V and 2 bases from J; bases unmatched to any gene: 5. From germline, CDR1 is KGHSH and CDR2 LQKENI. This CDR3 has 16 amino acids. CDR3 DNA sequence: TGTGCCAGCTCACCAACCGGGACAGGGGGAACCTACGAGCAGTACTTC. The encoded protein is CASSPTGTGGTYEQYF.

The DNA for the CDR3 is TGTGCCAGCAGTTTATCGACTAGCGGGGGGGGCTCCTACAATGAGCAGTTCTTC. This sequence encodes CASSLSTSGGGSYNEQFF. The rearrangement links TRBV27 to TRBJ2-1; 14 bases line up with TRBD2. Germline CDR1 and CDR2: MNHEY and SMNVEV (reference sequence). This CDR3 has 18 amino acids. Trimming took 0 bases from V and 0 from J; bases not matched to a gene: 1.

The rearrangement uses TRBV24-1 and TRBJ2-1; weak D call: TRBD2 (5 bases). This CDR3 spans 13 amino acids. Trimming cost V 4 bases and J 10 bases, with 13 bases left between them. Germline CDR1 reads KGHDR; CDR2 reads SFDVKD. In nucleotides, the CDR3 is TGTGCCACCAGTGAGAGGGCCGGGCGAGAGCAGTTCTTC. This codes for CATSERAGREQFF.

The rearrangement joins TRBV3-1 (or the pseudogene TRBV3-2) to TRBJ2-7; possibly TRBD1 for D (5 bases). The CDR3 contains 13 residues. V was clipped by 7 bases and J by 1 base, with 11 bases between them. Germline CDR1 is LGHDT and CDR2 is YNNKEL (reference sequence). Here the CDR3 DNA reads TGTGCCAGCACACTTGGGGCTTCCTACGAGCAGTACTTC. Translated, it gives CASTLGASYEQYF.

In DNA form, the CDR3 reads TGTGCCAGCAGCTTAGTCGGGAGGCACAATGAGCAGTTCTTC. Translated, it gives CASSLVGRHNEQFF. This sequence joins TRBV7-9 and TRBJ2-1; 7 positions agree with TRBD2. V shed 1 base, J shed 5 bases, and the junction held 2 bases outside the gene matches. Germline V gene sequence: CDR1 SEHNR, CDR2 FQNEAQ (reference sequence). This CDR3 is built from 14 residues.

This clone was observed once. J is TRBJ1-2 and V is TRBV7-8, with 8 bases lining up with TRBD1. The V gene end was trimmed by 1 base and the J gene end by 8 bases; junction bases not matched to a gene: 12. Germline lookup yields CDR1 SGHVS and CDR2 FQNEAQ. The CDR3 loop spans 16 amino acids. CDR3 residues: CASSLGKTGAVRGYTF. The CDR3 region has the DNA TGTGCCAGCAGCTTAGGGAAGACAGGGGCTGTGAGAGGCTACACCTTC.

J is TRBJ1-6 and V is TRBV6-4; D perhaps matches TRBD1 (5 bases). The CDR3 is 15 amino acids. V was cut by 9 bases and J by 6 bases, with 18 bases left in between. Germline assignment: CDR1 MRHNA and CDR2 SNTAGT. CDR3 region: CASPAPGLINSPLHF. The CDR3 DNA follows: TGTGCCAGTCCCGCCCCGGGACTGATTAATTCACCCCTCCACTTT.

The CDR3 is CASSFRGQRSGANVLTF. As DNA, the CDR3 is TGTGCCAGCAGCTTCCGGGGACAGCGCTCTGGGGCCAACGTCCTGACTTTC. The rearrangement joins TRBV7-9 to TRBJ2-6; 7 positions agree with TRBD1. Germline CDR1 reads SEHNR; CDR2 reads FQNEAQ (reference sequence). CDR3 length equals 17 residues. Unmatched junction bases numbered 5, after V lost 3 bases and J lost 0 bases.

V gene TRBV5-1 combines with J gene TRBJ2-7; 7 positions agree with TRBD2. The germline V gene encodes CDR1 SGHRS and CDR2 YFSETQ. J gave up 2 bases and V 0 bases, and 5 bases lay outside the gene matches. The CDR3 totals 15 residues. CDR3 nucleotides: TGCGCCAGCAGCTTGGAGGCTAGCGGAGCCTACGAGCAGTACTTC. Amino acid sequence: CASSLEASGAYEQYF.

This clone was observed once. The V and J genes are TRBV5-6 and TRBJ2-3; a possible D gene is TRBD2 (6 bases). Germline V CDR1 and CDR2: SGHDT, YYEEEE. The CDR3 sequence is 15 residues long. V was clipped by 3 bases and J by 0 bases, with 11 bases between them. CDR3 nucleotide sequence: TGTGCCAGCAGCTCCCTAGCGCGTAGCACAGATACGCAGTATTTT. It translates to CASSSLARSTDTQYF.

The chain uses TRBV28 and TRBJ1-1; D possibly corresponds to TRBD1 (6 bases). The CDR3 sequence is 12 residues long. Germline V CDR1 and CDR2: MDHEN, SYDVKM. The ends were cut back, 6 bases at V and 5 bases at J, with 10 bases in the middle. In nucleotides, the CDR3 is TGTGCCAGCAGGGGGACAAAGACTGAAGCTTTCTTT. This translates into CASRGTKTEAFF.

This clone came up once. V gene TRBV5-8 combines with J gene TRBJ2-5, with 7 bases identical to TRBD1. The CDR3 runs 14 residues. V was pared by 1 base and J by 2 bases, with 2 bases of the junction left unmatched. The germline V gene encodes CDR1 SGHTS and CDR2 YDEGEE. The CDR3 nucleotides read TGTGCCAGCAGCTTGCGGGGACAGCAAGAGACCCAGTACTTC. Protein sequence: CASSLRGQQETQYF.

This chain uses TRBV7-2 with TRBJ2-1, with TRBD1 matching 9 bases. CDR3 length: 17 residues. The V gene end was trimmed by 0 bases and the J gene end by 6 bases; junction bases not matched to a gene: 9. Germline loops: CDR1 SGHTA, CDR2 FQGNSA. The CDR3 spells CASSLAWDRDPRNEQFF. DNA for the CDR3: TGTGCCAGCAGCTTAGCCTGGGACAGGGACCCTCGCAATGAGCAGTTCTTC. Variable domain in full (rest from reference TRBV7-2 and TRBJ2-1): GAGVSQSPSNKVTEKGKDVELRCDPISGHTALYWYRQSLGQGLEFLIYFQGNSAPDKSGLPSDRFSAERTGGSVSTLTIQRTQQEDSAVYLCASSLAWDRDPRNEQFFGPGTRLTVL.

This clone was observed once. This chain links TRBV18 with TRBJ2-3; 11 bases agree with TRBD2. Per the germline V gene, CDR1 is KGHSH and CDR2 is LQKENI. The junction had 5 bases not matched to a gene; V was cut back by 9 bases and J by 9 bases. The CDR3 totals 12 residues. CDR3 region: CASTSGSATQYF. The CDR3 DNA reads as TGTGCCAGTACTAGCGGGAGCGCCACGCAGTATTTT.

The chain joins TRBV5-1 to TRBJ2-1; 11 bases map to TRBD1. The V and J ends lost 3 bases and 5 bases, in that order; junction bases with no gene match: 1. Per the germline V gene, CDR1 is SGHRS and CDR2 is YFSETQ. CDR3 length equals 14 residues. CDR3 sequence (DNA): TGCGCCAGCAGCTGGGACAGGGGGAACAATGAGCAGTTCTTC. Its translation: CASSWDRGNNEQFF.

The chain carries TRBV7-9 and TRBJ2-7, with 10 nucleotides matching TRBD2. The CDR3 contains 14 residues. Germline CDR1 and CDR2: SEHNR and FQNEAQ (reference sequence). J gave up 4 bases and V 5 bases, and 5 bases lay outside the gene matches. The CDR3 region has the DNA TGTGCCAGCAGCCCTAGCGGGGGTCTTTACGAGCAGTACGTC. Amino acid sequence: CASSPSGGLYEQYV.

The chain uses TRBV10-2 and TRBJ2-7, with D maybe TRBD2 (5 bases). Germline assignment: CDR1 WSHSY and CDR2 SAAADI. The V end lost 0 bases, the J end lost 5 bases, and 14 bases lay between the germline ends. This CDR3 is built from 15 residues. As DNA, the CDR3 is TGCGCCAGCAGTGAGTCGAGGGCTTGGGGTCACGAGCAGTACTTC. Translated: CASSESRAWGHEQYF.